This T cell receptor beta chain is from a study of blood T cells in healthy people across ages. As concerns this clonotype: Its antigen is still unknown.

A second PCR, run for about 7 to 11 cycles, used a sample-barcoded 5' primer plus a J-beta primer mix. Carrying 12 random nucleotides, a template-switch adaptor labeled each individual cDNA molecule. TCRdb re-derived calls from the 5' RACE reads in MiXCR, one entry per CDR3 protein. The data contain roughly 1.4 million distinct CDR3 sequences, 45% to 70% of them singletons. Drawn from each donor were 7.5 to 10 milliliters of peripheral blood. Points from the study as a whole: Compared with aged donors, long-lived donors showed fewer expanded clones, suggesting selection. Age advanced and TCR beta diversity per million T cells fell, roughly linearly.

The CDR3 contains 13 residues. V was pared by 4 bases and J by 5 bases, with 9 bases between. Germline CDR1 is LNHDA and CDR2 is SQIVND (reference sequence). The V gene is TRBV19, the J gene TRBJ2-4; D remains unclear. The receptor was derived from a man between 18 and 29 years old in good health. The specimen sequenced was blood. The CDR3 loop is CASSNLEENIQYF. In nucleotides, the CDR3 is TGTGCCAGTAGTAACCTCGAAGAAAACATTCAGTACTTC.